This TCR beta chain was captured by sequencing in a study of low-dose radiotherapy and immunotherapy resistance in tumors. Low-dose radiotherapy, low-dose cyclophosphamide, aspirin, ipilimumab and nivolumab were all given to the donors. Germline V CDR1 and CDR2: MNHEY, SVGEGT. CDR3 length: 14 residues. Trimming removed 3 bases from V and 4 bases from J, with 9 bases in between. This clonotype was detected only a few times. Primers used for first-strand cDNA, a TRAV- and TRBV-specific set, covered both alpha and beta chains. PCR amplification of the TCRs was performed with Phusion for 20 to 25 PCR cycles, and it relied on a constant-region primer together with a V-primer adapter. TCRdb reanalysed the reads using MiXCR and keeps one entry per CDR3 protein. Among roughly 10,000 distinct CDR3 sequences listed, around 40% were seen once.

The V call is TRBV6-2 or TRBV6-3, the J call TRBJ2-2, with D uncertain. The TCR was taken from a human donor with advanced metastatic prostate, ovarian, gallbladder or colorectal cancer (not recorded which). This table probably holds off-target reads from a library built for another chain. The CDR3 protein is CASSYNSFTGELFF. CDR3 DNA sequence: TGTGCCAGCAGTTATAACAGCTTCACCGGGGAGCTGTTTTTT.